Given below is one T cell receptor (beta chain) in context. Here immunoSEQ multiplex PCR was the method, and the copy in TCRdb shows in-frame clones only, minus some. The sample holds 90,000 to 100,000 clones, about 93% seen once. CDR1 and CDR2 (germline): MNHEY, SMNVEV (reference sequence). This CDR3 contains 16 residues. The ends were cut back, 4 bases at V and 0 bases at J, with 15 bases in the middle. This specimen belongs to a study of T cell changes during pregnancy in multiple sclerosis. The receptor's source is a female donor with multiple sclerosis, enrolled in a pregnancy study. V gene TRBV27 combines with J gene TRBJ1-2, with D uncertain. Here the sequenced sample was peripheral blood, taken in the first trimester of pregnancy. CDR3 in amino acids: CASSSLAAAANYGYTF. The DNA for the CDR3 is TGTGCCAGCAGTTCGCTGGCGGCGGCAGCTAACTATGGCTACACCTTC.